This T cell receptor beta chain was retrieved from a study of T-cell memory formation after mild COVID-19. The V end was cut by 2 bases, the J end by 4 bases, with 14 bases between. CDR3 length equals 15 residues. Study-level findings and limits: SARS-CoV-2 specificity was not confirmed for second-wave clones peaking on day 37.

Using its own MiXCR run on the 5' RACE reads, TCRdb lists one record per CDR3 protein. This sample carries roughly 250,000 distinct CDR3 sequences, about 15% of them seen once, and the ten largest clones take approximately 3.6%. This clonotype turned up a few times. The antigen remains undetermined. The sequence was collected from a young man who had mild COVID-19 (a few samples of this study predate the infection). Cell type and time point are not known. V usage is TRBV12-3 or TRBV12-4 and J usage is TRBJ2-5; D possibly uses TRBD1 or TRBD2 (5 bases each). Sample: PBMCs or a T cell subset sorted from them (not recorded which). CDR3 coding DNA: TGTGCCAGCAGTTTATTTGGTCCAGGGACAGAGACCCAGTACTTC. Amino acids: CASSLFGPGTETQYF.